This record covers a single T cell receptor beta chain. This CDR3 region has 13 residues. Looked up from germline, CDR1 is MDHEN and CDR2 is SYDVKM. The V end was cut by 6 bases, the J end by 7 bases, with 15 bases between. Original methodology: It was from reference gene primer amplification that nucleated cell counts were estimated. Only in-frame clones appear in the TCRdb table, and some are missing; sequencing was by immunoSEQ multiplex PCR. V and J calls plus clone size are reproduced from that table; the DNA served to infer D and trimming. The table includes fewer than 30,000 clones, 81% detected once. This entry belongs to a study of blood T cell repertoires in COVID-19. Study-level background: From the United States, Italy and Spain came samples of acute and convalescent COVID-19. T cells, B-cell-depleted T cells, or PBMCs provided the cDNA or gDNA that served as material.

The V and J genes are TRBV28 and TRBJ2-5; possibly TRBD2 for D (6 bases). Sequenced input: peripheral blood. The sequence derives from a woman aged 55 to 70 with acute or convalescent COVID-19. The CDR3, as DNA: TGTGCCAGCAGCCCCTGGGAGGCCAGGACCCAGTACTTC. This translates into CASSPWEARTQYF.